This record covers a single TCR beta chain. This record comes from a study of blood T cell repertoires in COVID-19. Study summary: Specimens from acute and convalescent COVID-19 originated in the United States, Italy and Spain.

Enrolled through a virtual design, the participants were between 18 and 89 years of age and came from 24 US areas. In the original workflow: Reference gene primer amplification yielded estimated nucleated cell counts. TCRdb keeps only in-frame clones here, not all; method: immunoSEQ multiplex PCR. V and J calls and clone size are as listed in that table; D and trimming were resolved from the DNA. Of a few hundred thousand clones in the sample, about 85% were seen once. The sequenced material came from PBMCs or T cells enriched from blood (not recorded which). The source of this sequence is a man aged 40-55 years who had recovered from COVID-19.

This chain's CDR3 is CAWTPITRSGNTIYF. CDR3 DNA sequence: TGTGCCTGGACCCCCATTACTCGCTCTGGAAACACCATATATTTT. V usage is TRBV30 and J usage is TRBJ1-3, with D hard to call. Germline loops: CDR1 GTSNPN, CDR2 SVGIG (reference sequence). The CDR3 totals 15 residues. With 4 bases removed from V and 0 bases from J, the gap between germline ends came to 13 bases. Drawing the rest from reference TRBV30 and TRBJ1-3, the complete variable domain is SQTIHQWPATLVQPVGSPLSLECTVEGTSNPNLYWYRQAAGRGLQLLFYSVGIGQISSEVPQNLSASRPQDRQFILSSKKLLLSDSGFYLCAWTPITRSGNTIYFGEGSWLTVV.